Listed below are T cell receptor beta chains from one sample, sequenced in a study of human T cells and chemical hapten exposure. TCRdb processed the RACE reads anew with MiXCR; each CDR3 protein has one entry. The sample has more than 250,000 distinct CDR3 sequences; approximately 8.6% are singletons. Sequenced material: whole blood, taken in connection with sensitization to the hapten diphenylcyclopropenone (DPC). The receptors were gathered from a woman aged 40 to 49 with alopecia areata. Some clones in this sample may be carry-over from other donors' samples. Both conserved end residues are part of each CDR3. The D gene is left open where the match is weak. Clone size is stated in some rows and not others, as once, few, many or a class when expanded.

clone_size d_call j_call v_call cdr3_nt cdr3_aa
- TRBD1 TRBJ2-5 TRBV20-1 TGCAGTGCTAGACCCCTGGACAGGGTCGGGGAGACCCAGTACTTC CSARPLDRVGETQYF
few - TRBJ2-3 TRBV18 TGTGCCAGCTCACTTGATACGGCGGGCGGAGATACGCAGTATTTT CASSLDTAGGDTQYF
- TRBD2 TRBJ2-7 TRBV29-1 TGCAGCGTTGTCGGACTAGCGGGAGACGAGCAGTACTTC CSVVGLAGDEQYF
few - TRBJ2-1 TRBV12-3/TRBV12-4 TGTGCCAGCAGTTTAGCGGGGGAAGCCTACAATGAGCAGTTCTTC CASSLAGEAYNEQFF
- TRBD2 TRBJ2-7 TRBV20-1 TGCAGTGCTAGAGATTCTAGCGGAAGCTCCTACGAGCAGTACTTC CSARDSSGSSYEQYF
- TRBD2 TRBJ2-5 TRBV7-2 TGTGCCAGCAGCTTAGCTCCACATCTGGCGGGAGAAAGGGAGACCCAGTACTTC CASSLAPHLAGERETQYF
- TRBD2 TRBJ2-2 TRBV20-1 TGCAGTGCTAGGACTAGCGGGAATACTGCTACCCCCTCTAACACCGGGGAGCTGTTTTTT CSARTSGNTATPSNTGELFF
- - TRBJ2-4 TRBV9 TGTGCCAGCAGCCCCAGGACAAGGGAAAACATTCAGTACTTC CASSPRTRENIQYF
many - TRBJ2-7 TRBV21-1 TGTGCCAGCAGCACCCCCGGGACTAGCCTACAGTACTTC CASSTPGTSLQYF
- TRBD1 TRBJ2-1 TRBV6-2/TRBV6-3 TGTGCCAGCACCAAAGGGGGCAGTCCAGGGGAGCAGTTCTTC CASTKGGSPGEQFF
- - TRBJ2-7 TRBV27 TGTGCCAGCGCGGCTCCGGGGTACTCCTACGAGCAGTACTTC CASAAPGYSYEQYF
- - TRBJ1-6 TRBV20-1 TGCAGTGCTCCTACCTCGACAGGTCCTAATTCACCCCTCCACTTT CSAPTSTGPNSPLHF
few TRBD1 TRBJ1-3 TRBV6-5 TGTGCCAGCAGTTACGGACAGGGGGCAGAAAACACCATATATTTT CASSYGQGAENTIYF
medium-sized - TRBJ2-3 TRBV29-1 TGCAGCGTTGTTTGGCAGATGGGTACAGATACGCAGTATTTT CSVVWQMGTDTQYF
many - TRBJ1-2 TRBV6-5 TGTGCCAGCAGTCTGACAGATAACTATGGCTACACCTTC CASSLTDNYGYTF
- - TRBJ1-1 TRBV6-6 TGTGCCAGCAGTTACCAAACGAACACTGAAGCTTTCTTT CASSYQTNTEAFF
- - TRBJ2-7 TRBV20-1 TGCAGTGCTAGTGCCCGATCTGCCCCCTACGAGCAGTACTTC CSASARSAPYEQYF
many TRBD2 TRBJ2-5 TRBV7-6 TGTGCCAGCAGCTTAGGAGGGAGTAGGCGGGAGCCACGGAGGGAGACCCAGTACTTC CASSLGGSRREPRRETQYF
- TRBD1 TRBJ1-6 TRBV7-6 TGTGCCAGCAGCCTGGGACAGTCACCCCTCCACTTT CASSLGQSPLHF
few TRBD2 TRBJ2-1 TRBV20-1 TGCAGTCTAGCGGGGTTCTCCTACAATGAGCAGTTCTTC CSLAGFSYNEQFF
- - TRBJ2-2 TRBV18 TGTGCCAGCTCACCCCAACCACCCACTGCCGCGAACACCGGGGAGCTGTTTTTT CASSPQPPTAANTGELFF
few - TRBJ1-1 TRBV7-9 TGTGCCAGCAGCTTAGTGGGTAGTGAAGCTTTCTTT CASSLVGSEAFF
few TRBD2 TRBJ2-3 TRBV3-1 TGTGCCAGCGGCCTTAGCGGGGTGAGCACAGATACGCAGTATTTT CASGLSGVSTDTQYF